The clone carrying this T cell receptor beta chain turned up a few times. Its matching antigen is unknown. Additional DNA sequences in this sample encode the identical CDR3. The study ran its PCR with 60 Vbeta and 13 Jbeta primers. The protocol was immunoSEQ multiplex PCR, while the TCRdb copy is restricted to in-frame clones and leaves out a portion. Here the sample spans 130,000 to 150,000 clones, about three quarters being singletons. This record comes from a study of cytomegalovirus exposure and HLA in healthy donors. Study observations and caveats: A later look showed TCR association rates differing by HLA locus, highest for DRB1 and lowest for HLA-C. For TCR beta chains, V- and J-gene trimming was later linked to a missense DCLRE1C variant.

CDR1 is KGHSH and CDR2 is LQKENI in the germline V gene. Trimming took 3 bases from V and 0 from J, leaving 6 bases between them. This CDR3 has 14 amino acids. The sequence was collected from a man between 35 and 55 years old in good health and CMV-seropositive. The chain carries TRBV18 and TRBJ2-4; D not resolved. Sequenced material: PBMCs. The CDR3 spells CASSPSIAKNIQYF. The CDR3 DNA follows: TGTGCCAGCTCACCTAGCATAGCCAAAAACATTCAGTACTTC.